This TCR beta chain originates from a study of shared clonotypes between healthy human individuals. Notes on the study in general: Richness estimates generally favored naive over memory subsets.

A remark on this clone: What it binds is not known.

This table comes from immunoSEQ multiplex PCR, and its TCRdb copy is limited to in-frame clones, with some not included. Of around 1.1 million clones in the sample, approximately 77% were seen once. The study drew its donors from healthy HIV-negative adults without recent acute infections or vaccinations. Germline V lookup: CDR1 MDHEN, CDR2 SYDVKM. This CDR3 spans 16 amino acids. V lost 5 bases, J lost 3 bases, and 20 bases lay in between. The sequenced material came from memory CD4+ T cells from PBMCs. Subset in this sample: CD45RA-negative fraction. The chain has TRBV28 and TRBJ2-7; tentatively, D is TRBD1 (6 bases). The sequence was collected from a man younger than 35 in good health. Some clones in this sample may be carry-over from other donors' samples. The CDR3 coding sequence is TGTGCCAGCAGTCCAGGACAGCTAGGACGTTTCTACGAGCAGTACTTC. As protein: CASSPGQLGRFYEQYF.